Listed below are T cell receptor beta chains from one sample, sequenced in a study of control samples from healthy donors and cancer patients. Assay: immunoSEQ multiplex PCR; the TCRdb copy retains only in-frame clones and omits some. This table holds 80,000 or so clones, roughly 92% found once. Material: blood. The receptors here all came from a woman aged 35 to 49 in good health. CDR3s include the opening cysteine and the closing phenylalanine or tryptophan. D genes are given only for firm matches. Where a row states a size, it is once, few, many or the class of an expanded clone; other rows omit it.

v_call	clone_size	j_call	d_call	cdr3_aa	cdr3_nt
TRBV30	once	TRBJ1-6	.	CAWSVPWTEDSPLHF	TGTGCCTGGAGTGTACCGTGGACAGAGGATTCACCCCTCCACTTT
TRBV5-1	.	TRBJ2-7	.	CASSLVQGSYEQYF	TGCGCCAGCAGCTTGGTCCAGGGAAGCTACGAGCAGTACTTC
TRBV19	.	TRBJ1-3	.	CASKGSGAEGNTIYF	TGTGCCAGTAAAGGGTCGGGAGCCGAGGGGAACACCATATATTTT
TRBV30	.	TRBJ1-1	.	CAWSLGTLNANTEAFF	TGTGCCTGGTCCCTAGGAACACTCAACGCTAACACTGAAGCTTTCTTT
TRBV10-2	.	TRBJ2-5	.	CASSVWREETQYF	TGCGCCAGCAGTGTATGGAGGGAAGAGACCCAGTACTTC
TRBV6-6	few	TRBJ2-6	.	CASSYRRLAGANVLTF	TGTGCCAGCAGTTACAGAAGGTTGGCTGGGGCCAACGTCCTGACTTTC
TRBV6-5	.	TRBJ1-2	TRBD1	CASSYSTGGGYGYTF	TGTGCCAGCAGTTACTCGACAGGGGGTGGGTATGGCTACACCTTC
TRBV10-3	.	TRBJ1-4	TRBD1	CAIRDSVATNEKLFF	TGTGCCATTCGGGACAGCGTTGCAACTAATGAAAAACTGTTTTTT
TRBV10-3	.	TRBJ1-3	.	CAIRLPGTYSSGNTIYF	TGTGCCATCAGGCTACCGGGGACATACTCCTCTGGAAACACCATATATTTT
TRBV18	.	TRBJ1-1	.	CASSTREYTEAFF	TGTGCCAGCTCAACGCGGGAATACACTGAAGCTTTCTTT
TRBV2	.	TRBJ2-2	TRBD2	CASSVGLANTGELFF	TGTGCCAGCAGCGTCGGACTAGCGAACACCGGGGAGCTGTTTTTT
TRBV6-6	.	TRBJ1-1	.	CASGTWNTEAFF	TGTGCCAGCGGGACATGGAACACTGAAGCTTTCTTT
TRBV19	.	TRBJ2-1	TRBD2	CASRPAWEGGPNREQFF	TGTGCCAGCAGGCCCGCGTGGGAGGGAGGGCCTAATCGTGAGCAGTTCTTC
TRBV4-2	.	TRBJ2-2	.	CASSQYRRGGDGELFF	TGTGCCAGCAGCCAATACCGGCGGGGCGGGGACGGGGAGCTGTTTTTT
TRBV29-1	once	TRBJ1-1	.	CSVDGDGRNTEAFF	TGCAGCGTTGATGGGGACGGAAGGAACACTGAAGCTTTCTTT
TRBV2	.	TRBJ2-3	.	CAGNAVGADTQYF	TGTGCCGGCAACGCGGTGGGCGCAGATACGCAGTATTTT
TRBV5-6	.	TRBJ2-2	.	CASSLGGQMNTGELFF	TGTGCCAGCAGCTTGGGTGGACAGATGAACACCGGGGAGCTGTTTTTT
TRBV3-1/TRBV3-2	.	TRBJ1-4	.	CASSRDTTTNEKLFF	TGTGCCAGCAGCCGCGACACAACAACTAATGAAAAACTGTTTTTT
TRBV30	.	TRBJ2-3	TRBD2	CACPRAGGTDTQYF	TGTGCCTGTCCAAGAGCGGGAGGGACAGATACGCAGTATTTT
TRBV28	.	TRBJ1-2	.	CASTPVGTNYGYTF	TGTGCCAGCACCCCCGTAGGGACTAACTATGGCTACACCTTC
TRBV29-1	.	TRBJ1-1	.	CSVEYGRGFPEAFF	TGCAGCGTTGAATACGGCAGGGGTTTCCCTGAAGCTTTCTTT
TRBV21-1	.	TRBJ1-2	.	CASSIIESTAAWGYTF	TGTGCCAGCAGCATAATCGAATCCACAGCCGCGTGGGGCTACACCTTC
TRBV5-1	once	TRBJ1-1	TRBD1	CASSLRTGVGDTEAFF	TGCGCCAGCAGCTTGCGGACAGGGGTAGGGGACACTGAAGCTTTCTTT
TRBV7-2	.	TRBJ1-2	.	CASSSVGGVFYGYTF	TGTGCCAGCAGCTCGGTGGGGGGGGTTTTCTATGGCTACACCTTC
TRBV7-9	.	TRBJ2-3	TRBD1	CASIRDRGADTQYF	TGTGCCAGCATCCGGGACAGGGGTGCAGATACGCAGTATTTT
TRBV5-1	once	TRBJ1-3	.	CASATGPVSGNTIYF	TGCGCCAGCGCTACAGGACCCGTCTCTGGAAACACCATATATTTT
TRBV10-3	.	TRBJ1-2	TRBD1	CATKNQGADGYTF	TGTGCCACCAAGAACCAGGGGGCGGATGGCTACACCTTC
TRBV29-1	.	TRBJ2-7	.	CSVEQVGLEQYF	TGCAGCGTTGAGCAGGTCGGTCTCGAGCAGTACTTC
TRBV5-6	once	TRBJ2-7	.	CASSLGGQGRPYEQYF	TGTGCCAGCAGCTTGGGAGGCCAGGGGAGGCCCTACGAGCAGTACTTC
TRBV19	.	TRBJ1-1	TRBD1	CASTRQGGGNTEAFF	TGTGCCAGTACCAGACAGGGCGGCGGGAACACTGAAGCTTTCTTT
TRBV3-1/TRBV3-2	few	TRBJ1-6	.	CASSQVAGNNSPLHF	TGTGCCAGCAGCCAAGTTGCGGGAAATAATTCACCCCTCCACTTT
TRBV5-4	few	TRBJ2-2	.	CASRRMGRMSGELFF	TGTGCCAGCAGGCGAATGGGACGGATGTCCGGGGAGCTGTTTTTT
TRBV12-3/TRBV12-4	.	TRBJ2-5	.	CASSLKGTQYF	TGTGCCAGCAGTTTAAAGGGGACCCAGTACTTC
TRBV14	.	TRBJ1-1	TRBD1	CASSLGTGKAFF	TGTGCCAGCAGCCTGGGGACAGGGAAAGCTTTCTTT
TRBV5-8	.	TRBJ2-7	.	CASSFGRGPDEQYF	TGTGCCAGCAGCTTCGGGCGGGGTCCGGACGAGCAGTACTTC
TRBV4-1	.	TRBJ2-3	TRBD1	CASSRHRGQRDTQYF	TGCGCCAGCAGCCGGCACAGGGGGCAGAGAGATACGCAGTATTTT
TRBV30	once	TRBJ1-6	TRBD1	CAWSRRGDSPLHF	TGTGCCTGGAGTCGCAGGGGGGATTCACCCCTCCACTTT
TRBV21-1	.	TRBJ2-5	.	CASSNRRGNRCQETQYF	TGTGCCAGCAGCAATCGGAGGGGCAACAGGTGTCAAGAGACCCAGTACTTC
TRBV27	.	TRBJ2-2	.	CASSSNYLVRGGELFF	TGTGCCAGCAGTTCCAATTACTTGGTTAGGGGCGGGGAGCTGTTTTTT
TRBV18	.	TRBJ2-3	TRBD1	CASWTGDTDTQYF	TGTGCCAGCTGGACAGGTGACACAGATACGCAGTATTTT
TRBV19	.	TRBJ2-2	TRBD1	CATQGDKKAGELFF	TGTGCCACTCAGGGGGACAAGAAGGCCGGGGAGCTGTTTTTT
TRBV7-2	.	TRBJ2-7	.	CASSLPGLDPYEQYF	TGTGCCAGCAGCTTACCCGGACTGGATCCCTACGAGCAGTACTTC
TRBV27	once	TRBJ2-7	.	CASSFLGAVHTYEQYF	TGTGCCAGCAGTTTTTTGGGAGCCGTCCACACCTACGAGCAGTACTTC
TRBV5-4	.	TRBJ2-7	.	CASSKTGYEQYF	TGTGCCAGCAGCAAGACTGGCTACGAGCAGTACTTC
TRBV4-1	.	TRBJ2-5	.	CASSRYVDAETQYF	TGCGCCAGCAGCCGCTACGTAGATGCAGAGACCCAGTACTTC